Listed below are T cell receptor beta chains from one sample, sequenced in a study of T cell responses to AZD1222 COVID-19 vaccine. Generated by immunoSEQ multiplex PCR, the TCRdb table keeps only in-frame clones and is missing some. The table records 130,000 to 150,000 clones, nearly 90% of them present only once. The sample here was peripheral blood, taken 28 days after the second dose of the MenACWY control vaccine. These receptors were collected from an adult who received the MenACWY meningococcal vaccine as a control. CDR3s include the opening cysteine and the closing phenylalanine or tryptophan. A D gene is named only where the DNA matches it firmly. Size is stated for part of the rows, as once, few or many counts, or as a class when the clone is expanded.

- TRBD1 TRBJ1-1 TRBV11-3 TGTGCCAGCAGCGAGACAGGGGCTATGACTGAAGCTTTCTTT CASSETGAMTEAFF
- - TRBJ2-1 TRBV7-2 TGTGCCAGCTTCAACGGTCTAGCGAGGACCTACAATGAGCAGTTCTTC CASFNGLARTYNEQFF
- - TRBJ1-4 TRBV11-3 TGTGCCAGCAGCTTAGGCGGGATTAATGAAAAACTGTTTTTT CASSLGGINEKLFF
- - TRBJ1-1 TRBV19 TGTGCCAGTAGTATCTCGAGTTGGGCGGGCCCGAACACTGAAGCTTTCTTT CASSISSWAGPNTEAFF
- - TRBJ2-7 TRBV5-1 TGCGCCAGCAGCAGGGGCTCCTACGAGCAGTACTTC CASSRGSYEQYF
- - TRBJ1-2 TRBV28 TGTGCCAGCAGTTCCGGATATGGCTACACCTTC CASSSGYGYTF
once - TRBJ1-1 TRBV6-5 TGTGCCAGCAGCCTTAACCCGGTACCAGGGACTGAAGCTTTCTTT CASSLNPVPGTEAFF
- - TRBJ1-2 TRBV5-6 TGTGCCAGCAGCTCAGGATATCGTGGAGGCTACACCTTC CASSSGYRGGYTF
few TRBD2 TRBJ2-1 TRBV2 TGTGCCAGCAGTGGACTAGCTTCCTACAATGAGCAGTTCTTC CASSGLASYNEQFF
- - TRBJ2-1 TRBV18 TGTGCCAGCTCGCCCCTAAGTTTGACAGGCGGCGGTAGCAATGAGCAGTTCTTC CASSPLSLTGGGSNEQFF
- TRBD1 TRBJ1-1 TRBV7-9 TGTGCCAGCAGCTTAGGGACAGGGGGGTCGGGCACTGAAGCTTTCTTT CASSLGTGGSGTEAFF
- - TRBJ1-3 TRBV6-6 TGTGCCAGCACAAAAAAGGGGGGAAACACCATATATTTT CASTKKGGNTIYF
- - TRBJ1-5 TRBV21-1 TGTGCCAGTCCCAGGACAGGGGATAGCAATCAGCCCCAGCATTTT CASPRTGDSNQPQHF
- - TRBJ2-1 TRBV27 TGTGCCAGCAGTTTATCGCGGTACACTGAGCAGTTCTTC CASSLSRYTEQFF
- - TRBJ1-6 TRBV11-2 TGTGCCAGCAGCTTATCGGCCACCAATTCACCCCTCCACTTT CASSLSATNSPLHF
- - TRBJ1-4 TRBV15 TGTGCCACCAGCAGATGGGGGAATGAAAAACTGTTTTTT CATSRWGNEKLFF
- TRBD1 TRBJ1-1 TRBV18 TGTGCCAGCTCACCGCGGACAGGACAGAACACTGAAGCTTTCTTT CASSPRTGQNTEAFF
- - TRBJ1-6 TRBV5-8 TGTGCCACCCGAAGGTTAGAAACTGGAGCCCTCCACTTT CATRRLETGALHF
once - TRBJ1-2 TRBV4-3 TGCGCCAGCAGCCAAGGGTCAAATTCTAACTATGGCTACACCTTC CASSQGSNSNYGYTF
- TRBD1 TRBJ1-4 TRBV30 TGTGCCTGGAAGTGGGGCAGGGGGCAGGAAAAACTGTTTTTT CAWKWGRGQEKLFF
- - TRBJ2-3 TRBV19 TGTGCCAGTAGTATAGCGACCAGCCGTACGCAGTATTTT CASSIATSRTQYF
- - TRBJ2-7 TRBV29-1 TGCAGCGTTGAAGGCCCAACAGGGGGAGGGTATTACGAGCAGTACTTC CSVEGPTGGGYYEQYF
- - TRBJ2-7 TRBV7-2 TGTGCCAGCAGCTTATCGGTGGGGGGCTCCTACGAGCAGTACTTC CASSLSVGGSYEQYF
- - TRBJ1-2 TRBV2 TGTGCCAGCAGTGTGAGGGTTGGTAACTATGGCTACACCTTC CASSVRVGNYGYTF
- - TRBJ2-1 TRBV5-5 TGTGCCAGCAGCTTGAGTAGCGGCTCCTACAATGAGCAGTTCTTC CASSLSSGSYNEQFF
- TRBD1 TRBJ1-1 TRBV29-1 TGCAGCGGTTGGGACAGGGGCACTGAAGCTTTCTTT CSGWDRGTEAFF
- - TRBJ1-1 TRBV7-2 TGTGCCAGCAGCTGGAACAGGGACCTGGGTGAGACTGAAGCTTTCTTT CASSWNRDLGETEAFF
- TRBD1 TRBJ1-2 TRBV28 TGTGCCAGCAGTTTATCCCCTATTCAAGACAGGGGGCGGGGCTACACCTTC CASSLSPIQDRGRGYTF
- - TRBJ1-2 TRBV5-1 TGCGCCAGCGCCCCAAAGGAGGGCTCGGGGGCCTATGGCTACACCTTC CASAPKEGSGAYGYTF
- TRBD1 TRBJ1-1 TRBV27 TGTGCCAGCAGACTGGACAGGGAAGGAACTGAAGCTTTCTTT CASRLDREGTEAFF
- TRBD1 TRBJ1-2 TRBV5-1 TGCGCCAGCAGCCTAAACCAGGGGGCCTATGGCTACACCTTC CASSLNQGAYGYTF
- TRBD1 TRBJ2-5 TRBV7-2 TGTGCCAGCAGCCCCTTGAGGGGGCGGGAGACCCAGTACTTC CASSPLRGRETQYF
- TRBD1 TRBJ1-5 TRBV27 TGTGCCAGCAGGCTGACAGGGTCCAATCAGCCCCAGCATTTT CASRLTGSNQPQHF
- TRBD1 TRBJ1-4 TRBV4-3 TGCGCCAGCAGCCCTGGACAGGGGCCGGGTAGGGCTAATGAAAAACTGTTTTTT CASSPGQGPGRANEKLFF
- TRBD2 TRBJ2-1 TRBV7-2 TGTGCCAGCAGCTTAGGCGCGGGAGGGAGTGAGCAGTTCTTC CASSLGAGGSEQFF
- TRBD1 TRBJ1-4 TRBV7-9 TGTGCCAGCAGCTTTATTGGGACAGATGAAAAACTGTTTTTT CASSFIGTDEKLFF
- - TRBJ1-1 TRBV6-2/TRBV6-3 TGTGCCAGCAGTTACTTGCCTAGTGGGCGCGCTGAAGCTTTCTTT CASSYLPSGRAEAFF
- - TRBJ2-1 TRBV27 TGTGCCAGCAGATTAAGGGCCGGGACGGACGACTACAATGAGCAGTTCTTC CASRLRAGTDDYNEQFF
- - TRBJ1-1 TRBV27 TGTGCCAGCAGACCAGATTTGAGGGGCAACACTGAAGCTTTCTTT CASRPDLRGNTEAFF
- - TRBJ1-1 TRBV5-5 TGTGCCAGCAGCTTGGAGAGGGGTACGTACACTGAAGCTTTCTTT CASSLERGTYTEAFF
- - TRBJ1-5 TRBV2 TGTGCCAGCAAGATCGGACTGAATCAGCCCCAGCATTTT CASKIGLNQPQHF
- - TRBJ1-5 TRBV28 TGTGCCAGCAGTTCACATGGTGGGGGCAATCAGCCCCAGCATTTT CASSSHGGGNQPQHF